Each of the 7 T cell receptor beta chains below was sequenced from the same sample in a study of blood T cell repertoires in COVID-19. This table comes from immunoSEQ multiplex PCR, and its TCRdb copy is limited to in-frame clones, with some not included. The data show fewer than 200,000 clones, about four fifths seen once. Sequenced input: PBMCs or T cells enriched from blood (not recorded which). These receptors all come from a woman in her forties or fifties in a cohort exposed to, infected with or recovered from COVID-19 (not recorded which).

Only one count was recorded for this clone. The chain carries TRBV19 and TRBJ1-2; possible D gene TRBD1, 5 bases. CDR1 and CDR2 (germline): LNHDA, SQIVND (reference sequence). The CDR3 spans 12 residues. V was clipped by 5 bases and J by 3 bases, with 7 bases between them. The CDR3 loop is CASSSGYYGYTF. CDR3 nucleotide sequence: TGTGCCAGTAGTTCAGGGTACTATGGCTACACCTTC.

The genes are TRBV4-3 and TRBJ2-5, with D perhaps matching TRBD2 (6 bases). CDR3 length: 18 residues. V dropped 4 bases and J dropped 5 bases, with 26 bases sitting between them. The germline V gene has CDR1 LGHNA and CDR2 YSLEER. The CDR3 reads CASSLNLGDHVGGETQYF. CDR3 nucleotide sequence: TGCGCCAGCAGCCTTAACCTCGGGGACCACGTAGGAGGGGAGACCCAGTACTTC.

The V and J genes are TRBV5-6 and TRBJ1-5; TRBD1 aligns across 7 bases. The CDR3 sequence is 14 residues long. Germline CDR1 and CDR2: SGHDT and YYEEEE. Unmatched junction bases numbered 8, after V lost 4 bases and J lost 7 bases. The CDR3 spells CASSGQQGRQPQHF. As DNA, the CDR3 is TGTGCCAGCAGCGGCCAACAGGGGAGGCAGCCCCAGCATTTT. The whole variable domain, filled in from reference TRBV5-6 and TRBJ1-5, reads DAGVTQSPTHLIKTRGQQVTLRCSPKSGHDTVSWYQQALGQGPQFIFQYYEEEERQRGNFPDRFSGHQFPNYSSELNVNALLLGDSALYLCASSGQQGRQPQHFGDGTRLSIL.

Written as DNA, the CDR3 is TGTGCCAGCATGAGCGGAGAAGAAAAACTGTTTTTT. Translation: CASMSGEEKLFF. The chain employs TRBV28 and TRBJ1-4; D unclear. This CDR3 is 12 amino acids long. Germline CDR1 reads MDHEN; CDR2 reads SYDVKM. Trimming took off 7 bases at V and 8 bases at J, with 11 bases between the two ends.

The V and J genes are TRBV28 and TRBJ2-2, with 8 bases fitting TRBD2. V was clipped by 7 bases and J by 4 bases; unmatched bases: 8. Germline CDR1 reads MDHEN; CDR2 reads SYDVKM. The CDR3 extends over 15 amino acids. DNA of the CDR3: TGTGCCAGCACCCAACTAGCGGTCGGCACCGGGGAGCTGTTTTTT. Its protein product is CASTQLAVGTGELFF. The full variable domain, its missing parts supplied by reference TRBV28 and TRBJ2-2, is DVKVTQSSRYLVKRTGEKVFLECVQDMDHENMFWYRQDPGLGLRLIYFSYDVKMKEKGDIPEGYSVSREKKERFSLILESASTNQTSMYLCASTQLAVGTGELFFGEGSRLTVL.

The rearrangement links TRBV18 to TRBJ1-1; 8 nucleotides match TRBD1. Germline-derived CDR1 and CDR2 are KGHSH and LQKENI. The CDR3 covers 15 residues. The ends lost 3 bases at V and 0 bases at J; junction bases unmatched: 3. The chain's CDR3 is CASSPNRGVNTEAFF. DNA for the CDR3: TGTGCCAGCTCACCCAACAGGGGGGTGAACACTGAAGCTTTCTTT.

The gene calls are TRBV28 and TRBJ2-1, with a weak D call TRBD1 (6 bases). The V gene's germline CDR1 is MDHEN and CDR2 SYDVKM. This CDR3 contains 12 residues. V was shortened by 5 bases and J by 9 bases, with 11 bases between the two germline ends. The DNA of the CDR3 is TGTGCCAGCAGTCCACAGGGCGTTGAGCAGTTCTTC. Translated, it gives CASSPQGVEQFF.